The 5 T cell receptor beta chains below come from one sample, sequenced in a study of CXCR3-negative and CXCR3-positive naive CD8 T cells. 5' RACE that incorporated UMI labels was used to prepare the TRB cDNA libraries. TCRdb re-called the 5' RACE reads; every CDR3 protein appears as one record, without DNA. The sample table includes around 7,000 distinct CDR3 sequences. Input material: naive CXCR3- CD8+ T cells from blood. Subset described: CD45RO-CCR7+CD27+CD95- naive CD8+ T cells lacking CXCR3 (TNR3-). Receptors were obtained from a human donor in good health. Some clones in this sample may be carry-over from other donors' samples.

This clonotype is called medium-sized (0.01 to 0.1%) based on its frequency. The genes are TRBV29-1 and TRBJ2-7; TCRdb picks TRBD2, but there is no DNA to check that call. Germline CDR1 reads SQVTM; CDR2 reads ANQGSEA. CDR3 length: 12 amino acids. The CDR3 region is CSVMEGGYEQYF.

The chain is built from TRBV19 and TRBJ1-1; TCRdb reports TRBD1, a call that lacks DNA to check it against. The CDR3 totals 15 residues. CDR1 is LNHDA and CDR2 is SQIVND in the germline V gene (reference sequence). The CDR3 region is CASSIENGLGAEAFF. Combining the CDR3 with reference TRBV19 and TRBJ1-1 gives the whole variable domain DGGITQSPKYLFRKEGQNVTLSCEQNLNHDAMYWYRQDPGQGLRLIYYSQIVNDFQKGDIAEGYSVSREKKESFPLTVTSAQKNPTAFYLCASSIENGLGAEAFFGQGTRLTVV.

The gene calls are TRBV28 and TRBJ2-7; the D gene TCRdb calls, TRBD1, cannot be checked with no DNA. The CDR3 has 16 amino acids. CDR1 MDHEN and CDR2 SYDVKM come from the germline V gene. The CDR3 sequence: CASRGDLDLTSYEQYF.

This clonotype shows up as medium-sized by frequency. The J gene is TRBJ2-1, the V gene TRBV12-3 or TRBV12-4; the TRBD1 assignment by TCRdb is unverifiable without DNA. This CDR3 comprises 14 residues. The CDR3 is CASSVFGGNNEQFF.

The gene calls are TRBV29-1 and TRBJ2-7; absent DNA, TCRdb's TRBD1 call cannot be checked. CDR3 length equals 13 residues. In germline, CDR1 is SQVTM, CDR2 ANQGSEA. The CDR3 spells CSVDGPGTYEQYF.